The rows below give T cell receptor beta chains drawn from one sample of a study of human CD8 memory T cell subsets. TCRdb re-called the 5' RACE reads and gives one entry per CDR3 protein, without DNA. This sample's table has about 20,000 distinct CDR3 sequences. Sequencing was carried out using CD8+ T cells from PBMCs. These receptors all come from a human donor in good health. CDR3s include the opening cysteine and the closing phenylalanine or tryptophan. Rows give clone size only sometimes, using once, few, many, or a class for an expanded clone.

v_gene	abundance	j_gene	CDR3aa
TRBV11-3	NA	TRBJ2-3	CASSLRLAGPSTDTQYF
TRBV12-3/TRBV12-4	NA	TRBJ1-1	CASSLGAGRTEAFF
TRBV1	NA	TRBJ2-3	CTSSQGPRRGAGTDTQYF
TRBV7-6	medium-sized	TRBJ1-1	CASSPGRDTEAFF
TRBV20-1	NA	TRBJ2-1	CSARDPRTGDNEQFF
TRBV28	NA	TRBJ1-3	CASSPSRDIVWDDTIYF
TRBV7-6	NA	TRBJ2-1	CASSYSSRGNNEQFF
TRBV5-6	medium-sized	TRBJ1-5	CASSLSGDQPQHF
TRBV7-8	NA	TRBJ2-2	CASSLNRNTGELFF
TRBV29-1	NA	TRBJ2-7	CSVETSGDHEQYF
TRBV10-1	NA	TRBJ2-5	CASIDRDNKETQYF
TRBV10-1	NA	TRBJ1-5	CARVGQGALCGNQPQHF
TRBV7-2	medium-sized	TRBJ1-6	CASSLERDSYNSPLHF
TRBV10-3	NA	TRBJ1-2	CASGAQGVYGYTF
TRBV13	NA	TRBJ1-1	CASRMGIVNTEAFF
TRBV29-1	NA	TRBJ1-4	CSVDRDGRNEKLFF
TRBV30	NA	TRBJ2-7	CAWDGKSQEQYF
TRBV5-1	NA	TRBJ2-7	CASSLEGLFDEQYF
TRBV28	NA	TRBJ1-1	CASSYGGTEAFF
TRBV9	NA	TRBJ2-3	CASSVSGSGDTQYF
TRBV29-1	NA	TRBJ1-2	CSVFPAGTGGGYTF
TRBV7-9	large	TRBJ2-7	CASSRPGRSSYEQYF
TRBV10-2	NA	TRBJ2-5	CASSESRTGEETQYF
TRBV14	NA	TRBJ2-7	CASSQTSRQANFHYEQYF
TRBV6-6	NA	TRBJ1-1	CASSYSGDGTEAFF
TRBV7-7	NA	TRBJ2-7	CASSPMEGNEQYF
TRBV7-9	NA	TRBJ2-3	CASHGSSTDTQYF
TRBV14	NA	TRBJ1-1	CASSQGRYTEAFF
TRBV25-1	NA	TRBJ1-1	CAREGPNRRAIAFF
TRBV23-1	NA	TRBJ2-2	CASSDDNTGELFF
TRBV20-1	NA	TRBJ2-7	CSARDIGESYEQYF
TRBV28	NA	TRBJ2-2	CASSSPPTGVITNTGELFF
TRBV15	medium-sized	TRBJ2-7	CATSRDLMNEQYF
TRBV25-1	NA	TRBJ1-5	CASSPPGNQPQHF
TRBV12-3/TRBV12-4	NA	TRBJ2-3	CASSFAGITDTQYF
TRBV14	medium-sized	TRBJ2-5	CASSALWGQETQYF
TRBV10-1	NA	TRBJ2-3	CASSESLAGSTDTQYF
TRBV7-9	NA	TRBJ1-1	CASSFPKSKTDTEAFF
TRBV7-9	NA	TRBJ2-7	CASSTDRLGYEQYF
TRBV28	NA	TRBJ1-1	CASSDRGQFEAFF
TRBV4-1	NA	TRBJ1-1	CASSPSPGDDSGKAFF
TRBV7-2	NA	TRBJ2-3	CASSSWTSGSRTDTQYF
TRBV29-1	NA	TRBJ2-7	CSVLTGAAYEQYF
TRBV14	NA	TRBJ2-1	CASSPLSYNEQFF
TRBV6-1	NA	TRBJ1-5	CASSERRGGNQPQHF
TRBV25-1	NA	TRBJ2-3	CASSAGQDYTWKDTQYF
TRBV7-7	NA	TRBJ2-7	CASSPGTGGDEQYF